This TCR beta chain was sequenced during a study of cytomegalovirus exposure and HLA in healthy donors. Study-wide results and caveats: In vitro, a few CMV-associated chains proved specific for CMV antigens.

The donors were in the 120-subject validation cohort, distinct from the 666-subject first cohort. V dropped 0 bases and J dropped 12 bases, with 17 bases sitting between them. The CDR3 runs to 14 residues. CDR1 is LGHNA and CDR2 is YSLEER in the germline V gene. Here immunoSEQ multiplex PCR was the method, and the copy in TCRdb shows in-frame clones only, minus some. The repertoire holds around 58,000 clones, with around 89% as singletons. Worth noting for this clone: What it binds is not known.

This chain connects TRBV4-3 to TRBJ1-1; D perhaps matches TRBD1 (5 bases). This clonotype was sampled from a woman between 18 and 29 years old in good health and CMV-seronegative. The sample consisted of PBMCs. CDR3 coding DNA: TGCGCCAGCAGCCAAGATTTCGGACCTGGGGGGACTTTCTTT. Translated, it gives CASSQDFGPGGTFF.